Below are 13 T cell receptor beta chains sequenced from a single sample in a study of kidney transplant recipient with SARS-CoV-2 infection (dated by TCRdb to about 2021). Data came from an Illumina MiSeq. In-frame beta chains were kept once TCRdb had trimmed the public reads at Q25 with fastp and called clones with MiXCR. Duplicate CDR3 protein sequences are folded into a single record with the most common DNA and genes. The sample has about 250,000 distinct CDR3 sequences on record, around 30% of them singletons. Clones ranked in the top ten supply more than 6.5% of the sample. Reading the label with the study, this specimen's time point is: pre-pandemic baseline sample and day 111 after first positive SARS-CoV-2 test. The specimen comprised a blood sample, sampled at baseline and on roughly day 110 from a kidney transplant recipient. The source of these receptors is a young adult male patient who had COVID-19 and was a kidney transplant recipient. Some T cells may derive from the graft donor when a transplant has been performed.

Many counts were recorded for this clonotype. The chain links TRBV19 to TRBJ2-7; TRBD1 might be the D (6 bases). Trimming pared 4 bases from V and 2 bases from J, leaving 9 bases between. Germline V gene sequence: CDR1 LNHDA, CDR2 SQIVND (reference sequence). The CDR3 totals 13 residues. Written as DNA, the CDR3 is TGTGCCAGTAGTACCGGGACAACCTACGAGCAGTACTTC. It specifies CASSTGTTYEQYF.

The V call is TRBV6-1, the J call TRBJ2-1; TRBD2 agrees at 9 bases. The CDR3 covers 16 residues. The germline CDR1 and CDR2 sequences are MNHNS and SASEGT. V lost 0 bases and J lost 3; bases outside the gene matches: 3. The CDR3 spells CASSEALAGIYNEQFF. The CDR3 bases are TGTGCCAGCAGTGAAGCCCTAGCGGGGATCTACAATGAGCAGTTCTTC.

Only a few counts were recorded for this clonotype. The rearrangement joins TRBV9 to TRBJ2-5; 16 nucleotides align to TRBD2. The CDR3 runs 16 residues. CDR1 and CDR2 from the germline V gene are SGDLS and YYNGEE. The V segment lost 0 bases and the J segment 5 bases; nucleotides outside the gene matches: 1. The CDR3 sequence: CASSVAGLAGGETQYF. The CDR3 DNA reads as TGTGCCAGCAGCGTAGCGGGACTAGCGGGAGGGGAGACCCAGTACTTC.

A note on this clonotype: A read error is possible here, since a much larger clone lies one base away. The V call is TRBV10-1, the J call TRBJ1-1; D might be TRBD1 (5 bases). CDR3 length equals 15 residues. The germline V gene encodes CDR1 WNHNN and CDR2 SYGVQD (reference sequence). The CDR3 loop is CANSESGTGGTEAFF. CDR3 nucleotide sequence: TGCGCCAACAGTGAGTCGGGGACTGGCGGCACTGAAGCTTTCTTT.

The chain couples TRBV6-5 to TRBJ1-1; D is unclear. V shed 2 bases and J shed 1 base, with 11 bases lying between them. Germline V gene sequence: CDR1 MNHEY, CDR2 SVGAGI. The CDR3 runs 15 residues. The CDR3 nucleotides read TGTGCCAGCAGTTACCTGGGATATCGGAACACTGAAGCTTTCTTT. This encodes CASSYLGYRNTEAFF.

About this clonotype itself: A much bigger clone sits one base away, suggesting this may be a read error. The rearrangement joins TRBV5-4 to TRBJ1-2, with unresolved D. Germline loops: CDR1 SGHNT, CDR2 YYREEE (reference sequence). This CDR3 has 16 residues. CDR3 protein: CASVSLVPGKTYSYTF. The CDR3 DNA is TGTGCCAGCGTAAGCCTCGTACCAGGAAAGACCTATAGCTACACCTTC.

There are many counts of this clonotype. This rearrangement joins TRBV7-9 to TRBJ1-3; D call uncertain. V lost 7 bases to trimming and J lost 2 bases, with 9 bases between them. Looked up from germline, CDR1 is SEHNR and CDR2 is FQNEAQ (reference sequence). This CDR3 has 13 residues. The chain's CDR3 is CASKKAAGNTIYF. The DNA of the CDR3 is TGTGCCAGCAAGAAAGCGGCTGGAAACACCATATATTTT.

In its sample, this clonotype was seen many times. The gene calls are TRBV28 and TRBJ1-5; no clear D gene. The CDR3 is made up of 14 amino acids. Trimming removed 7 bases from V and 0 bases from J, with 10 bases in between. Germline V CDR1 and CDR2: MDHEN, SYDVKM. The CDR3 DNA reads TGTGCCAGCACCGACACCGCTAGCAATCAGCCCCAGCATTTT. Protein sequence: CASTDTASNQPQHF. Full variable domain (rest looked up from reference TRBV28 and TRBJ1-5): DVKVTQSSRYLVKRTGEKVFLECVQDMDHENMFWYRQDPGLGLRLIYFSYDVKMKEKGDIPEGYSVSREKKERFSLILESASTNQTSMYLCASTDTASNQPQHFGDGTRLSIL.

On this clonotype: A read error is possible here, since a much larger clone lies one base away. CDR3 in amino acids: CNASQAESEKLFF. CDR3 nucleotide sequence: TGCAATGCTAGTCAGGCGGAAAGTGAAAAACTGTTTTTT. The V and J genes are TRBV20-1 and TRBJ1-4; D is unresolved. Germline CDR1 and CDR2: DFQATT and SNEGSKA (reference sequence). The CDR3 length is 13 residues.

This clonotype appeared many times. V and J are TRBV6-1 and TRBJ2-5; D possibly uses TRBD1 or TRBD2 (6 bases each). The CDR3 is made up of 16 amino acids. Germline lookup yields CDR1 MNHNS and CDR2 SASEGT. Trimming took 2 bases from V and 2 from J, leaving 15 bases between them. This CDR3 reads CASSESGAGPQETQYF. In nucleotides, the CDR3 is TGTGCCAGCAGTGAATCGGGGGCGGGACCACAAGAGACCCAGTACTTC.

This clonotype was recorded at least ten times. The chain joins TRBV7-2 to TRBJ1-1; a possible D gene is TRBD1 (5 bases). The CDR3 length is 15 residues. The germline V gene has CDR1 SGHTA and CDR2 FQGNSA. Trimming left V 0 bases short and J 2 bases short, with 10 bases between. The CDR3 DNA follows: TGTGCCAGCAGCTTAGCGCTGACAGAAAACACTGAAGCTTTCTTT. Encoded protein: CASSLALTENTEAFF.

This clonotype was detected many times. The J gene is TRBJ2-7, the V gene TRBV11-2, with 9 bases identical to TRBD1. The V gene end was trimmed by 5 bases and the J gene end by 1 base; junction bases not matched to a gene: 9. The CDR3 runs to 16 residues. Germline V gene sequence: CDR1 SGHAT, CDR2 FQNNGV. In DNA, the CDR3 is TGTGCCAGCAGCCTACCCGGGACAGGGTCTTCCTACGAGCAGTACGTC. It specifies CASSLPGTGSSYEQYV.

This clonotype was found many times. The J gene is TRBJ1-2, the V gene TRBV7-9; D not resolved. Trimming cost V 4 bases and J 4 bases, with 22 bases left between them. From germline, CDR1 is SEHNR and CDR2 FQNEAQ (reference sequence). The CDR3 length is 17 residues. Here the CDR3 DNA reads TGTGCCAGCAGCTGGCTGATATACCATGGAAAGACCTATGGCTACACCTTC. Amino acids: CASSWLIYHGKTYGYTF. Full variable domain (rest looked up from reference TRBV7-9 and TRBJ1-2): DTGVSQNPRHKITKRGQNVTFRCDPISEHNRLYWYRQTLGQGPEFLTYFQNEAQLEKSRLLSDRFSAERPKGSFSTLEIQRTEQGDSAMYLCASSWLIYHGKTYGYTFGSGTRLTVV.